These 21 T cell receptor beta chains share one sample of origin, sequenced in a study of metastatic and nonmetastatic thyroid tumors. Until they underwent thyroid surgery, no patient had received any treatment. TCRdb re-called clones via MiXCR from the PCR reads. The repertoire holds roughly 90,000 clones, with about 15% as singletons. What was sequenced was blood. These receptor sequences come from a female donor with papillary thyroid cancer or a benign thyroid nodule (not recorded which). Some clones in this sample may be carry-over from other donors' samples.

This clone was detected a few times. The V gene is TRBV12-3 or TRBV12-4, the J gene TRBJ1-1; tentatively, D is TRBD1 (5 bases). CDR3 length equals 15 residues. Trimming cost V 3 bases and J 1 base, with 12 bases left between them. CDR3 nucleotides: TGTGCCAGCAGTTTTTCAGGGAGTAGGAACACTGAAGCTTTCTTT. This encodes CASSFSGSRNTEAFF.

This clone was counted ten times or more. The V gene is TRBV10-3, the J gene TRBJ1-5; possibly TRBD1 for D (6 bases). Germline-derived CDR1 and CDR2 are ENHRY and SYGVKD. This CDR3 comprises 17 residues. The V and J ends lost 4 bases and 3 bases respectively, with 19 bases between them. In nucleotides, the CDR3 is TGTGCCATCAGTGCTGACCTGAGGGACACTACCAATCAGCCCCAGCATTTT. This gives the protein CAISADLRDTTNQPQHF.

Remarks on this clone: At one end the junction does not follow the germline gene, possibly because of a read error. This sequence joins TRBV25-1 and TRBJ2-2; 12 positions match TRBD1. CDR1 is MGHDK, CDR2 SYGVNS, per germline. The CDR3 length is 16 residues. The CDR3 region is CASRTTGTGGTGELFF. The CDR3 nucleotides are TGTGCCAGCAGGACCACAGGGACAGGGGGCACCGGCGAGCTGTTTTTT.

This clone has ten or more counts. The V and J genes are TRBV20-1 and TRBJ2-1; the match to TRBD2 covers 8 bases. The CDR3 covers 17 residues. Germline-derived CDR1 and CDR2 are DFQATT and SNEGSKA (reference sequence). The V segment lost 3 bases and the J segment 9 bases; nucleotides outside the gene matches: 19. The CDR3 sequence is CSARLGGPVKSGGEQFF. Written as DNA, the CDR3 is TGCAGTGCTAGGTTGGGTGGACCCGTGAAAAGCGGGGGTGAGCAGTTCTTC.

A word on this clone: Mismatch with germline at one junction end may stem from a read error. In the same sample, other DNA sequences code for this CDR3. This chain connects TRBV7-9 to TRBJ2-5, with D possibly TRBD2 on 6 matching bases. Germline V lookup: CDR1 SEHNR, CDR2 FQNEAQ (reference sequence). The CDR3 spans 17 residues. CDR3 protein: CANSLRGTTSGGETQYF. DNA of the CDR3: TGTGCCAACAGCTTAAGGGGTACAACCTCCGGAGGGGAGACCCAGTACTTC.

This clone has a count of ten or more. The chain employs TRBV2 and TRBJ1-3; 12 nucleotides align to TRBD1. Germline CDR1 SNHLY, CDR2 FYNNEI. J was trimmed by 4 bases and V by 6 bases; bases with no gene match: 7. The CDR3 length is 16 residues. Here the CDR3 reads CASRQGQGAWGNTIYF. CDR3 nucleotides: TGTGCCAGCAGACAGGGACAGGGGGCCTGGGGAAACACCATATATTTT. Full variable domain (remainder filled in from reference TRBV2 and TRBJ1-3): EPEVTQTPSHQVTQMGQEVILRCVPISNHLYFYWYRQILGQKVEFLVSFYNNEISEKSEIFDDQFSVERPDGSNFTLKIRSTKLEDSAMYFCASRQGQGAWGNTIYFGEGSWLTVV.

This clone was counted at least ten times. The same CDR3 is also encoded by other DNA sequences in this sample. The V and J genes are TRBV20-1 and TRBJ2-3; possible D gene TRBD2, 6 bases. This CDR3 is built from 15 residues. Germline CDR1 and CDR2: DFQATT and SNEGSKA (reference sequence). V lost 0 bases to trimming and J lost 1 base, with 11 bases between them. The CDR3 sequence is CSARDLSGRTDTQYF. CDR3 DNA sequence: TGCAGTGCTAGAGATCTTAGCGGCCGCACAGATACGCAGTATTTT.

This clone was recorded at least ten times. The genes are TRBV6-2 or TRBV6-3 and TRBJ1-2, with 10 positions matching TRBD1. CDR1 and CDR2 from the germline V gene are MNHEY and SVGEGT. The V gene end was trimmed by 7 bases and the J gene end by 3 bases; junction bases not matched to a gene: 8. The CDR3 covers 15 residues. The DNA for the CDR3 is TGTGCCAGCAACCACCGGGACAGGGGTGACTATGGCTACACCTTC. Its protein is CASNHRDRGDYGYTF.

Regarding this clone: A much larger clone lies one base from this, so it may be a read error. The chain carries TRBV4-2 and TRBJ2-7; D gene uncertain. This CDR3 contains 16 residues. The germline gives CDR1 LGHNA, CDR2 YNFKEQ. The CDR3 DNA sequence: TGTGCCAGCAGCCAAGCATGGGGTTATAAGGCCTACGAGCATTACTTC. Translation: CASSQAWGYKAYEHYF.

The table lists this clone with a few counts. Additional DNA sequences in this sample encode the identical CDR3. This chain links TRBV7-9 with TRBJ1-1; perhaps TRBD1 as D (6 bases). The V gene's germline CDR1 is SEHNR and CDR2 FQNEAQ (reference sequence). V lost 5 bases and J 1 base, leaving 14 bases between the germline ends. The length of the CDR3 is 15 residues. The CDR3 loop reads CASSRRGGENTEAFF. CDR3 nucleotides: TGTGCCAGCAGCCGGAGGGGGGGCGAGAACACTGAAGCTTTCTTT.

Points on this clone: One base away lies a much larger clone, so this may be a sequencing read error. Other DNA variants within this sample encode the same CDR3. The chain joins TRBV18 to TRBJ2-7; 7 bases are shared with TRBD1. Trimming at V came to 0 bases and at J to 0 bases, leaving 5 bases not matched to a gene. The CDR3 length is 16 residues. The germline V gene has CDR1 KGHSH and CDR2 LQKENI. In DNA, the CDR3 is TGTGCCAGCTCACCACCGGTTTCAGGGGGCTCCTACGAGCAGTACTTC. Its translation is CASSPPVSGGSYEQYF.

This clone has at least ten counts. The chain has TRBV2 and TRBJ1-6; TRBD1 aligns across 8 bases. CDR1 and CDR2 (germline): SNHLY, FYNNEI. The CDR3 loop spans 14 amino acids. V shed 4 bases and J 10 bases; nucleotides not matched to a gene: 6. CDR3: CASSGDRSGSPLHF. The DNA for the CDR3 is TGTGCCAGCAGTGGGGACAGGTCCGGATCACCCCTCCACTTT.

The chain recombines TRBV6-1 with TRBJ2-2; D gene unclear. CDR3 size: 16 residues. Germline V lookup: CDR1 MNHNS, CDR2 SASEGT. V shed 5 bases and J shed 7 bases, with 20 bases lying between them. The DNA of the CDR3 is TGTGCCAGCAGTCCGACGGTACATGGATCCATCGGGGAGCTGTTTTTT. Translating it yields CASSPTVHGSIGELFF.

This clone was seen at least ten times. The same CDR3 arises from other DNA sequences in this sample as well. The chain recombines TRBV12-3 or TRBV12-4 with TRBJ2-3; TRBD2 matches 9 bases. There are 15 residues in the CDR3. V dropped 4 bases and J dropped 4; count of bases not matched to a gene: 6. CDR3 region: CASSSAGGPPDTQYF. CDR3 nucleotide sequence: TGTGCCAGCAGTTCTGCGGGGGGGCCCCCAGATACGCAGTATTTT.

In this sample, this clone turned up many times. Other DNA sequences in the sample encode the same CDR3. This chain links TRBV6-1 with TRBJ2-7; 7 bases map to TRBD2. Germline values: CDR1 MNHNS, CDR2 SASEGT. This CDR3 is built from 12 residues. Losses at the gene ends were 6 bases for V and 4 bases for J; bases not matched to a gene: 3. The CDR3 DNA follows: TGTGCCAGCAGCCCGGGGGGATACGAGCAGTACTTC. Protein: CASSPGGYEQYF.

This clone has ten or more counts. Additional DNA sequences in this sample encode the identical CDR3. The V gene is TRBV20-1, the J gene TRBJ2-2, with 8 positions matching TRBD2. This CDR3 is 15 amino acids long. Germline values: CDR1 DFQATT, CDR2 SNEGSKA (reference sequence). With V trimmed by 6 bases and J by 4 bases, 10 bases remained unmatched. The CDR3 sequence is CSANPGGPVTGELFF. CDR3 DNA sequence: TGCAGTGCCAATCCGGGGGGGCCGGTCACCGGGGAGCTGTTTTTT.

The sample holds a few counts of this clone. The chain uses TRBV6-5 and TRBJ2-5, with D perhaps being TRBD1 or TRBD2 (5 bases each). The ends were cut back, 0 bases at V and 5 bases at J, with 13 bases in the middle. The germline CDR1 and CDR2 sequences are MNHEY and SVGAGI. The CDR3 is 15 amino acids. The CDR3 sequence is CASSYSNEGWETQYF. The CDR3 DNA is TGTGCCAGCAGTTACTCGAACGAGGGGTGGGAGACCCAGTACTTC.

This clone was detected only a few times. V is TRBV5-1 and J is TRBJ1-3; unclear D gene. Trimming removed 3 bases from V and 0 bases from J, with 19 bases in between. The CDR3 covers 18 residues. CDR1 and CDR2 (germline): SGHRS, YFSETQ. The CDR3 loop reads CASSSGYLWGTSGNTIYF. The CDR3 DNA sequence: TGCGCCAGCAGCTCGGGGTATTTGTGGGGAACCTCTGGAAACACCATATATTTT.

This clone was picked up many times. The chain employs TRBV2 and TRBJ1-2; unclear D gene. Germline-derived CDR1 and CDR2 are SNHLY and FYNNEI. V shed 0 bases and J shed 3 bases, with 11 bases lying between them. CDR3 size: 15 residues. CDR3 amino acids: CASSEAGPRHYGYTF. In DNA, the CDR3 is TGTGCCAGCAGTGAAGCTGGTCCTCGACACTATGGCTACACCTTC. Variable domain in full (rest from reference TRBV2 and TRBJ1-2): EPEVTQTPSHQVTQMGQEVILRCVPISNHLYFYWYRQILGQKVEFLVSFYNNEISEKSEIFDDQFSVERPDGSNFTLKIRSTKLEDSAMYFCASSEAGPRHYGYTFGSGTRLTVV.

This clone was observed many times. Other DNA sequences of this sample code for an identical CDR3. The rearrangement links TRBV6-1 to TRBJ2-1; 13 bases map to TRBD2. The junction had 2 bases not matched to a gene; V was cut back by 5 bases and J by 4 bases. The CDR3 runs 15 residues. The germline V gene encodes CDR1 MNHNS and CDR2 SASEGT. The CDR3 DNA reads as TGTGCCAGCAGTCCGACTAGCGGGGGGTACAATGAGCAGTTCTTC. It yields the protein CASSPTSGGYNEQFF.

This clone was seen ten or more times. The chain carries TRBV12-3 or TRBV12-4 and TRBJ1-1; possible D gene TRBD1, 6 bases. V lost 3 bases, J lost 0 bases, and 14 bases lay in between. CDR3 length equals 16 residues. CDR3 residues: CASSFYRALVNTEAFF. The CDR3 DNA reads TGTGCCAGCAGTTTCTACAGGGCGTTAGTGAACACTGAAGCTTTCTTT.